The rows below give T cell receptor beta chains drawn from one sample of a study of T cells in Graves' hyperthyroidism and ophthalmopathy. MiXCR was run by TCRdb on the multiplex PCR reads, yielding one entry per CDR3 protein. The sample has 500,000 to 650,000 distinct CDR3 sequences; roughly 21% are singletons. Sequences were obtained from blood. The receptors derive from a man aged 35-49 years with Graves' ophthalmopathy. The CDR3 runs from the conserved cysteine through the conserved F or W. The D gene is left open where the match is weak. Some rows have no size entry. The others give once, few or many, or a class for an expanded clone.

v_call	clone_size	j_call	d_call	cdr3_nt	cdr3_aa
TRBV20-1	few	TRBJ1-6	NA	TGCAGTGCTAATTCACCCCTCCACTTT	CSANSPLHF
TRBV20-1	NA	TRBJ1-1	TRBD1	TGCAGTGCTAGAGAGGGCAGGGGGAGCTTTACTGAAGCTTTCTTT	CSAREGRGSFTEAFF
TRBV24-1	NA	TRBJ2-3	TRBD1	TGTGCCACCCGGTCGGCAGGGGGAAAATTGAATCAAACTACAGATACGCAGTATTTT	CATRSAGGKLNQTTDTQYF
TRBV28	many	TRBJ2-7	NA	TGTGCCAGCTTCCCCTTAGCATCGAGCTCCTACGAGCAGTACTTC	CASFPLASSSYEQYF
TRBV20-1	NA	TRBJ1-1	NA	TGCAGTGCTAGAGATCCCGGGTGGAGATTGAACACTGAAGCTTTCTTT	CSARDPGWRLNTEAFF
TRBV7-9	NA	TRBJ2-7	NA	TGTGCCAGCAGCTCACCGGGGGCGAGCCCATACGAGCAGTACTTC	CASSSPGASPYEQYF
TRBV10-1	NA	TRBJ2-3	NA	TGCGCCAGCAGTGACAGGGGGGACACAGATACGCAGTATTTT	CASSDRGDTDTQYF
TRBV7-3	few	TRBJ2-3	NA	TGTGCCAGCAGCTACGGACGTCTAAACACAGATACGCAGTATTTT	CASSYGRLNTDTQYF
TRBV6-1	many	TRBJ2-5	TRBD1	TGTGCCAGCACGCGCGACAGGGGAGAGACCCAGTACTTC	CASTRDRGETQYF
TRBV5-1	few	TRBJ1-4	NA	TGCGCCAGCAGCGTGGACAGCACTAATGAAAAACTGTTTTTT	CASSVDSTNEKLFF